This T cell receptor (beta chain) was captured by sequencing in a study of shared clonotypes between healthy human individuals. Germline V gene lookup returns CDR1 PRHDT and CDR2 FYEKMQ (reference sequence). Trimming left V 5 bases short and J 2 bases short, with 11 bases between. The CDR3 has 14 amino acids. Positive CCR7 selection of CD45RO-negative cells yielded the naive CD8 cells, and terminally differentiated effector memory CD45RA+ cells were excluded. The study drew all its donors from Caucasian adults living in Nashville, Tennessee. With regard to this clone: The target antigen is unknown.

The material for each subset, its genomic DNA, was split evenly across several immunoSEQ plates. This table comes from immunoSEQ multiplex PCR, and its TCRdb copy is limited to in-frame clones, with some not included. The repertoire holds over 2,000,000 clones, with around 93% as singletons. Findings and caveats of the study: Large sequencing depth failed to make sorted-subset sequencing complete, rarefaction showed. Sequencing depth was expected to affect clonotype sharing among donors.

The receptor comes from a man younger than 30 in good health. Some clones in this sample may be carry-over from other donors' samples. The specimen was naive CD8+ T cells from PBMCs. V is TRBV13 and J is TRBJ2-3; no definite D call. CDR3 in DNA: TGTGCCAGCAGCCCACATTCCCCCACAGATACGCAGTATTTT. Protein: CASSPHSPTDTQYF. The full variable domain, rest sourced from reference TRBV13 and TRBJ2-3, is AAGVIQSPRHLIKEKRETATLKCYPIPRHDTVYWYQQGPGQDPQFLISFYEKMQSDKGSIPDRFSAQQFSDYHSELNMSSLELGDSALYFCASSPHSPTDTQYFGPGTRLTVL.